This passage covers 26 T cell receptor beta chains from one sample sequenced in a study of control samples from healthy donors and cancer patients. Using immunoSEQ multiplex PCR, the repertoire was profiled, and TCRdb retains in-frame clones only, with some absent. This table holds about 190,000 clones, 91% found once. The sequenced sample was blood. These receptors were collected from a man younger than 40 in good health.

This chain links TRBV3-1 (or the pseudogene TRBV3-2) with TRBJ2-7, with 8 bases lining up with TRBD1. The CDR3 is 14 amino acids. The V and J ends lost 0 bases and 5 bases, in that order; junction bases with no gene match: 3. Germline lookup yields CDR1 LGHDT and CDR2 YNNKEL (reference sequence). The CDR3 coding sequence is TGTGCCAGCAGCCAAGACAGGGGGCGAAACGAGCAGTACTTC. Translated, it gives CASSQDRGRNEQYF.

This rearrangement joins TRBV20-1 to TRBJ2-2; the D gene is possibly TRBD2 (6 bases). CDR3 length: 14 amino acids. CDR1 and CDR2 from the germline V gene are DFQATT and SNEGSKA (reference sequence). Trimming removed 3 bases from V and 6 bases from J, with 14 bases in between. The CDR3 loop is CSASGDSWAGELFF. In DNA form, the CDR3 reads TGCAGTGCTAGTGGGGACTCCTGGGCCGGGGAGCTGTTTTTT.

This CDR3 reads CASSHWTGETNQPQHF. The CDR3 coding sequence is TGTGCCAGCAGCCATTGGACAGGGGAGACCAATCAGCCCCAGCATTTT. V gene TRBV5-6 combines with J gene TRBJ1-5, with 9 positions matching TRBD1. This CDR3 region has 16 residues. The trim removed 4 bases at V and 3 bases at J, leaving 8 bases unmatched. Germline loops: CDR1 SGHDT, CDR2 YYEEEE.

The V gene is TRBV4-2, the J gene TRBJ2-5; D might be TRBD1 or TRBD2, each matching 5 bases. The germline V gene has CDR1 LGHNA and CDR2 YNFKEQ. V dropped 6 bases and J dropped 1 base, with 12 bases sitting between them. This CDR3 is 14 amino acids long. This chain's CDR3 is CASRPEGTQETQYF. For the CDR3, the DNA is TGTGCCAGCAGACCAGAGGGGACCCAAGAGACCCAGTACTTC.

This clone was seen once. The genes are TRBV7-8 and TRBJ2-7; 8 nucleotides match TRBD1. V was clipped by 5 bases and J by 6 bases; unmatched bases: 9. Germline V gene data show CDR1 as SGHVS and CDR2 as FQNEAQ. CDR3 length: 14 residues. CDR3 amino acids: CASSIRQGTLEQYF. The DNA of the CDR3 is TGTGCCAGCAGCATCAGACAGGGGACTCTCGAGCAGTACTTC. The full variable domain, in which reference TRBV7-8 and TRBJ2-7 provide the parts outside the CDR3, is GAGVSQSPRYKVAKRGQDVALRCDPISGHVSLFWYQQALGQGPEFLTYFQNEAQLDKSGLPSDRFFAERPEGSVSTLKIQRTQQEDSAVYLCASSIRQGTLEQYFGPGTRLTVT.

This chain uses TRBV19 with TRBJ1-6; weak D call: TRBD1 (5 bases). The V end lost 6 bases, the J end lost 13 bases, and 16 bases lay between the germline ends. Germline V CDR1 and CDR2: LNHDA, SQIVND (reference sequence). This CDR3 region has 13 residues. This chain's CDR3 is CASRIQGDRPLHF. In nucleotides, the CDR3 is TGTGCCAGTAGAATTCAAGGGGATCGGCCCCTCCACTTT.

This chain joins TRBV5-6 and TRBJ1-2; maybe TRBD1 (6 bases). CDR1 is SGHDT, CDR2 YYEEEE, per germline. V was trimmed by 6 bases and J by 7 bases, leaving 16 bases between them. This CDR3 is 13 amino acids long. The CDR3 loop is CASTLRGWGGYTF. Here the CDR3 DNA reads TGTGCCAGCACCCTGAGGGGGTGGGGTGGCTACACCTTC.

The rearrangement joins TRBV19 to TRBJ2-7; 7 nucleotides match TRBD2. The CDR3 totals 15 residues. V was clipped by 6 bases and J by 2 bases; unmatched bases: 10. Germline V gene sequence: CDR1 LNHDA, CDR2 SQIVND (reference sequence). The CDR3 reads CASSQGGTPTYEQYF. The DNA of the CDR3 is TGTGCCAGTAGCCAGGGAGGGACCCCCACCTACGAGCAGTACTTC. The full variable domain, rest sourced from reference TRBV19 and TRBJ2-7, is DGGITQSPKYLFRKEGQNVTLSCEQNLNHDAMYWYRQDPGQGLRLIYYSQIVNDFQKGDIAEGYSVSREKKESFPLTVTSAQKNPTAFYLCASSQGGTPTYEQYFGPGTRLTVT.

This chain joins TRBV7-3 and TRBJ2-3; D might be TRBD1 or TRBD2, each matching 6 bases. V dropped 5 bases and J dropped 2 bases, with 23 bases sitting between them. Germline V gene data show CDR1 as SGHTA and CDR2 as FQGTGA. This CDR3 has 18 residues. CDR3 in amino acids: CASSGSSVRGHSTDTQYF. The CDR3 nucleotides are TGTGCCAGCAGCGGGAGCTCCGTCCGGGGGCACTCCACAGATACGCAGTATTTT.

This chain links TRBV5-1 with TRBJ1-2; 7 nucleotides match TRBD1. J lost 6 bases, V lost 7 bases, and 6 bases had no gene match. The CDR3 is made up of 12 amino acids. Germline values: CDR1 SGHRS, CDR2 YFSETQ. CDR3 bases: TGCGCCAGCCGGGAGGGGGCCGATGGCTACACCTTC. Its translation: CASREGADGYTF.

This clone was seen a single time. V gene TRBV2 combines with J gene TRBJ1-5, with D possibly matching TRBD1 (5 bases). The germline gives CDR1 SNHLY, CDR2 FYNNEI. The CDR3 extends over 17 amino acids. The V and J ends lost 0 bases and 4 bases respectively, with 16 bases between them. CDR3 loop: CASSEAYSGGRNQPQHF. CDR3 DNA sequence: TGTGCCAGCAGTGAAGCGTATAGCGGGGGAAGAAATCAGCCCCAGCATTTT.

Here the CDR3 reads CASSLQGVNSPLHF. The CDR3 DNA sequence: TGTGCCAGCAGCTTACAGGGTGTTAATTCACCCCTCCACTTT. This rearrangement joins TRBV7-2 to TRBJ1-6; the D gene is possibly TRBD1 (5 bases). The CDR3 extends over 14 amino acids. CDR1 is SGHTA and CDR2 is FQGNSA in the germline V gene. V was trimmed by 2 bases and J by 6 bases, leaving 8 bases between them. Variable domain in full (rest from reference TRBV7-2 and TRBJ1-6): GAGVSQSPSNKVTEKGKDVELRCDPISGHTALYWYRQSLGQGLEFLIYFQGNSAPDKSGLPSDRFSAERTGGSVSTLTIQRTQQEDSAVYLCASSLQGVNSPLHFGNGTRLTVT.

This clone was seen just once. The J gene is TRBJ2-7, the V gene TRBV7-2; 9 bases match TRBD2. Germline CDR1 SGHTA, CDR2 FQGNSA. V trimming: 5 bases; J trimming: 3 bases; junction bases outside the gene matches: 5. The length of the CDR3 is 14 residues. In DNA, the CDR3 is TGTGCCAGCAGCCCGACTAGCGGTATCTACGAGCAGTACTTC. This translates into CASSPTSGIYEQYF.

The rearrangement uses TRBV24-1 and TRBJ2-3; D might be TRBD1 or TRBD2, each matching 5 bases. Trimming shortened V by 9 bases and J by 4 bases, and 22 bases separated the two germline ends. Germline lookup yields CDR1 KGHDR and CDR2 SFDVKD. The CDR3 has 16 residues. The CDR3 DNA follows: TGTGCCACCGGGGCAGGAAGGGGACCCCAGGCAGATACGCAGTATTTT. It encodes CATGAGRGPQADTQYF.

V is TRBV5-1 and J is TRBJ1-2; TRBD1 aligns across 7 bases. The length of the CDR3 is 15 residues. The J segment lost 2 bases and the V segment lost 1 base, leaving 5 bases of the junction unmatched. CDR1 SGHRS and CDR2 YFSETQ come from the germline V gene. The CDR3 reads CASSLSTGENYGYTF. CDR3 sequence (DNA): TGCGCCAGCAGCTTGTCTACAGGGGAGAACTATGGCTACACCTTC.

The V and J genes are TRBV7-9 and TRBJ2-1, with TRBD2 matching 13 bases. CDR1 SEHNR and CDR2 FQNEAQ come from the germline V gene (reference sequence). CDR3 length: 14 amino acids. V dropped 5 bases and J dropped 8; count of bases not matched to a gene: 3. The CDR3 DNA sequence: TGTGCCAGCAGCCGGACTAGCGGGGGTTATGAGCAGTTCTTC. The encoded protein is CASSRTSGGYEQFF.

This clone has a handful of counts. CDR3: CASSRTGDTEAFF. The DNA of the CDR3 is TGTGCCAGCAGCCGGACAGGGGACACTGAAGCTTTCTTT. The V call is TRBV6-5, the J call TRBJ1-1; TRBD1 agrees at 9 bases. The V and J ends lost 6 bases and 3 bases, in that order; junction bases with no gene match: 2. CDR1 and CDR2 (germline): MNHEY, SVGAGI. CDR3 length: 13 amino acids.

On this clone itself: The junction shows a germline mismatch at one end, possibly a read error. The chain is built from TRBV14 and TRBJ2-4; 9 bases fit TRBD2. The germline CDR1 and CDR2 sequences are SGHDN and FVKESK. This CDR3 is 13 amino acids long. The DNA of the CDR3 is TGTGCCAGCAGCCAAGGAGCGGGGGGCCCTTCAGACTTC. This translates into CASSQGAGGPSDF.

This chain links TRBV29-1 with TRBJ1-4; TRBD1 aligns across 8 bases. The V and J ends lost 5 bases and 2 bases, in that order; junction bases with no gene match: 4. Germline CDR1 and CDR2: SQVTM and ANQGSEA. This CDR3 spans 14 amino acids. The CDR3 here is CSVSRGLTNEKLFF. CDR3 nucleotides: TGCAGCGTTTCCAGGGGGCTTACTAATGAAAAACTGTTTTTT.

The V call is TRBV9, the J call TRBJ2-3; D not resolved. Deletions cut 1 base from V and 0 bases from J, with 9 bases between. Germline CDR1 SGDLS, CDR2 YYNGEE. This CDR3 has 15 amino acids. The CDR3 sequence: CASSVTEISTDTQYF. In DNA form, the CDR3 reads TGTGCCAGCAGCGTAACAGAGATTAGCACAGATACGCAGTATTTT.

This sequence joins TRBV18 and TRBJ1-2, with a tentative D call TRBD1 (6 bases). There are 15 residues in the CDR3. The V gene lost 0 bases and the J gene lost 4 bases, with 12 bases spanning the gap. The germline V gene encodes CDR1 KGHSH and CDR2 LQKENI. The CDR3 region is CASSPPSGGAYGYTF. For the CDR3, the DNA is TGTGCCAGCTCACCACCCTCCGGGGGGGCCTATGGCTACACCTTC.

J is TRBJ2-3 and V is TRBV3-1 (or the pseudogene TRBV3-2), with D possibly matching TRBD2 (5 bases). Trimming removed 1 base from V and 7 bases from J, with 12 bases in between. Germline assignment: CDR1 LGHDT and CDR2 YNNKEL (reference sequence). The CDR3 totals 14 residues. The DNA of the CDR3 is TGTGCCAGCAGCCAAGGGACTGCGCTAAATACGCAGTATTTT. Its protein product is CASSQGTALNTQYF.

The V call is TRBV6-5, the J call TRBJ2-5; the D gene is possibly TRBD1 (6 bases). This CDR3 spans 14 amino acids. Germline V lookup: CDR1 MNHEY, CDR2 SVGAGI. V was trimmed by 3 bases and J by 5 bases, leaving 13 bases between them. The CDR3 coding sequence is TGTGCCAGCAGTTATACATCTCAGGGGGAGACCCAGTACTTC. This codes for CASSYTSQGETQYF.

The chain recombines TRBV19 with TRBJ2-1; 11 bases fit TRBD2. The germline gives CDR1 LNHDA, CDR2 SQIVND (reference sequence). Trimming at V came to 3 bases and at J to 2 bases, leaving 6 bases not matched to a gene. The CDR3 runs to 17 residues. In DNA form, the CDR3 reads TGTGCCAGTAGTATGGGTCCTAGCGGGGGGACCTACAATGAGCAGTTCTTC. Translating gives CASSMGPSGGTYNEQFF. The variable domain in full, completed from reference TRBV19 and TRBJ2-1, reads DGGITQSPKYLFRKEGQNVTLSCEQNLNHDAMYWYRQDPGQGLRLIYYSQIVNDFQKGDIAEGYSVSREKKESFPLTVTSAQKNPTAFYLCASSMGPSGGTYNEQFFGPGTRLTVL.

The chain has TRBV3-1 (or the pseudogene TRBV3-2) and TRBJ2-5; 10 nucleotides align to TRBD2. TRBJ2-7 explains the end of the DNA better; the J call may be wrong. The CDR3 spans 15 residues. CDR1 LGHDT and CDR2 YNNKEL come from the germline V gene (reference sequence). The CDR3 nucleotides read TGTGCCAGCAGCCACGCTAGCGGGGGACAATACGAGCAGTACTTC. Translating it yields CASSHASGGQYEQYF.

The chain joins TRBV2 to TRBJ2-3; a weak D match, TRBD2 (6 bases). Germline CDR1 is SNHLY and CDR2 is FYNNEI. This CDR3 region has 16 residues. The ends were cut back, 7 bases at V and 4 bases at J, with 21 bases in the middle. CDR3 bases: TGTGCCAGCACAGAGCGGTGGGGGGTTGGTGCAGATACGCAGTATTTT. It specifies CASTERWGVGADTQYF.